Presented here are 24 T cell receptor beta chains from one specimen sequenced in a study of CD8+CD57+ T cells in acquired aplastic anemia. Genomic DNA, serving as template, underwent TCR beta VDJ and CDR3 profiling. TCRdb independently ran MiXCR on the reads; one entry per CDR3 protein. The table includes about 160,000 distinct CDR3 sequences, 65% to 75% detected once. Patients who underwent sequencing had shown CD8+CD57+ cell expansion by flow cytometry. Sequences were obtained from sorted CD4+, CD8+, or CD8+CD57+ T cells (not recorded which) from PBMCs. These receptor sequences come from a human donor with aplastic anemia.

J is TRBJ2-2 and V is TRBV4-1; 9 bases match TRBD1. Unmatched junction bases numbered 6, after V lost 1 base and J lost 0 bases. CDR3 length: 18 residues. Germline CDR1 is MGHRA and CDR2 is YSYEKL. The CDR3 DNA is TGCGCCAGCAGCCAAGTCCAAAACAGGGGGCCGAACACCGGGGAGCTGTTTTTT. Translation: CASSQVQNRGPNTGELFF.

V usage is TRBV5-1 and J usage is TRBJ1-3, with D perhaps TRBD1 (5 bases). Trimming left V 3 bases short and J 4 bases short, with 11 bases between. CDR3 length: 14 residues. In germline, CDR1 is SGHRS, CDR2 YFSETQ. The CDR3 coding sequence is TGCGCCAGCAGCTCGGCGGGACGCGGAAACACCATATATTTT. Encoded protein: CASSSAGRGNTIYF.

The gene calls are TRBV20-1 and TRBJ2-1; D tentatively reads TRBD1 or TRBD2 (5 bases each). Germline loops: CDR1 DFQATT, CDR2 SNEGSKA (reference sequence). Trimming stripped 5 bases from V and 7 bases from J, with 12 bases between. CDR3 length: 12 amino acids. The CDR3 DNA follows: TGCAGTGCTCCGGGGCGTTGGAATGAGCAGTTCTTC. Translated, it gives CSAPGRWNEQFF.

This sequence joins TRBV7-2 and TRBJ2-2; no clear D. The CDR3 runs to 14 residues. V was shortened by 7 bases and J by 0 bases, with 9 bases between the two germline ends. CDR1 and CDR2 (germline): SGHTA, FQGNSA. In DNA, the CDR3 is TGTGCCAGCACCTGGGTTGCGAACACCGGGGAGCTGTTTTTT. This gives the protein CASTWVANTGELFF.

This clonotype has only one observation. CDR3 coding DNA: TGTGCCAGCAGCCTTCAGGGAGATAGCAATCAGCCCCAGCATTTT. It specifies CASSLQGDSNQPQHF. This sequence joins TRBV7-9 and TRBJ1-5; TRBD1 might be the D (5 bases). Germline V gives CDR1 SEHNR, CDR2 FQNEAQ (reference sequence). Trimming shortened V by 5 bases and J by 0 bases, and 11 bases separated the two germline ends. The CDR3 covers 15 residues.

This clonotype was recorded many times. The chain joins TRBV28 to TRBJ2-6; D ambiguous. From germline, CDR1 is MDHEN and CDR2 SYDVKM. The CDR3 consists of 16 residues. V was shortened by 2 bases and J by 2 bases, with 10 bases between the two germline ends. The CDR3 nucleotides are TGTGCCAGCAGTTTAGGCGAACACGCTGGGGCCAACGTCCTGACTTTC. It translates to CASSLGEHAGANVLTF.

J is TRBJ2-5 and V is TRBV7-9, with D tentatively TRBD2 (5 bases). The V gene lost 5 bases and the J gene lost 4 bases, with 17 bases spanning the gap. The germline V gene encodes CDR1 SEHNR and CDR2 FQNEAQ (reference sequence). The CDR3 extends over 15 amino acids. The CDR3 DNA reads TGTGCCAGCAGCCGAGGGTATACTAGTCGAGAGACCCAGTACTTC. This translates into CASSRGYTSRETQYF.

The chain combines TRBV7-2 with TRBJ2-7; unclear D gene. The germline V gene encodes CDR1 SGHTA and CDR2 FQGNSA. This CDR3 has 15 amino acids. The germline V and J ends were trimmed by 7 bases and 3 bases, with 19 bases remaining between them. CDR3 nucleotide sequence: TGTGCCAGCACCCCTCGCGTGGGTGGGAACTACGAGCAGTACTTC. Amino acids: CASTPRVGGNYEQYF. Full variable domain (rest looked up from reference TRBV7-2 and TRBJ2-7): GAGVSQSPSNKVTEKGKDVELRCDPISGHTALYWYRQSLGQGLEFLIYFQGNSAPDKSGLPSDRFSAERTGGSVSTLTIQRTQQEDSAVYLCASTPRVGGNYEQYFGPGTRLTVT.

This chain connects TRBV24-1 to TRBJ2-1, with 7 bases fitting TRBD1. The CDR3 consists of 15 residues. Germline V gene sequence: CDR1 KGHDR, CDR2 SFDVKD. After removal of 4 bases from V and 3 bases from J, the junction contained 5 bases not matched to a gene. The CDR3 is CATSDPGTDYNEQFF. The CDR3 region has the DNA TGTGCCACCAGTGACCCCGGGACAGACTACAATGAGCAGTTCTTC.

This clonotype came up many times. The chain uses TRBV5-6 and TRBJ2-7, with a tentative D call TRBD1 (6 bases). V was pared by 7 bases and J by 2 bases, with 16 bases between. The CDR3 is 14 amino acids. Per the germline V gene, CDR1 is SGHDT and CDR2 is YYEEEE. CDR3 DNA: TGTGCCAGCTGCCCCCCAGGGGACACCTACGAGCAGTACTTC. This encodes CASCPPGDTYEQYF.

As concerns this clonotype: A much bigger clone sits one base away, suggesting this may be a read error. This sequence joins TRBV12-3 or TRBV12-4 and TRBJ2-2; the D gene is possibly TRBD1 (6 bases). The CDR3 is 15 amino acids. In nucleotides, the CDR3 is TGTGCCAGCAGTTTAACAGGGTTGCCGACCGGGGAGCCGTTTTTT. Translation: CASSLTGLPTGEPFF.

The V and J genes are TRBV5-1 and TRBJ2-3, with 7 bases aligning to TRBD1. This CDR3 is 12 amino acids long. Germline CDR1 and CDR2: SGHRS and YFSETQ. With 7 bases clipped from V and 3 bases from J, the junction kept 2 bases outside the gene matches. Written as DNA, the CDR3 is TGCGCCAGCTTGGGACAGACAGATACGCAGTATTTT. Translation: CASLGQTDTQYF.

This chain connects TRBV7-9 to TRBJ2-1, with no clear D. V was shortened by 5 bases and J by 0 bases, with 14 bases between the two germline ends. The CDR3 sequence is 16 residues long. Germline assignment: CDR1 SEHNR and CDR2 FQNEAQ (reference sequence). The CDR3 is CASSPRNVASYNEQFF. Written as DNA, the CDR3 is TGTGCCAGCAGCCCCCGAAACGTGGCCTCCTACAATGAGCAGTTCTTC.

In its sample, this clonotype was seen once. One end of the junction varies from germline; a read error may be responsible. The chain links TRBV7-7 to TRBJ2-5; 7 bases fit TRBD2. The CDR3 is 14 residues long. Germline V gene lookup returns CDR1 SSHAT and CDR2 FNYEAQ (reference sequence). DNA of the CDR3: TGTGCTAGCAGCTTAGGCAATGGGGAGGGGACCCAGTACTTC. It encodes CASSLGNGEGTQYF.

Remarks on this clonotype: A much larger clone lies a single base off, so this may be a read error. The genes are TRBV6-2 or TRBV6-3 and TRBJ2-2; D is ambiguous. This CDR3 has 12 residues. The germline V gene has CDR1 MNHEY and CDR2 SVGEGT. The V and J ends lost 6 bases and 6 bases respectively, with 8 bases between them. CDR3 protein: CASRLGSGELFF. In nucleotides, the CDR3 is TGTGCCAGCAGGCTCGGGTCCGGGGAGCTGTTTTTT.

The rearrangement uses TRBV5-6 and TRBJ2-7; 13 bases fit TRBD2. Germline values: CDR1 SGHDT, CDR2 YYEEEE. The CDR3 is made up of 15 amino acids. The V gene end was trimmed by 3 bases and the J gene end by 2 bases; junction bases not matched to a gene: 2. CDR3 in amino acids: CASSSGTSGAYEQYF. DNA for the CDR3: TGTGCCAGCAGCTCCGGGACTAGCGGGGCCTACGAGCAGTACTTC. Full variable domain (outside the CDR3, taken from reference TRBV5-6 and TRBJ2-7): DAGVTQSPTHLIKTRGQQVTLRCSPKSGHDTVSWYQQALGQGPQFIFQYYEEEERQRGNFPDRFSGHQFPNYSSELNVNALLLGDSALYLCASSSGTSGAYEQYFGPGTRLTVT.

The V call is TRBV11-1, the J call TRBJ2-7, with D perhaps assigned TRBD1 or TRBD2 (5 bases each). TRBJ2-1 explains the end of the DNA better; the J call may be wrong. There are 15 residues in the CDR3. The germline V gene has CDR1 SGHAT and CDR2 FQDESV (reference sequence). The CDR3 bases are TGTGCCAGCAACCACGGGGCTAGCAACTACAATGAGCAGTTCTTC. It is translated as CASNHGASNYNEQFF.

This clonotype was seen more than once but under ten times. The chain uses TRBV6-2 or TRBV6-3 and TRBJ2-7, with 8 bases fitting TRBD1. The J segment lost 1 base and the V segment lost 9 bases, leaving 11 bases of the junction unmatched. The CDR3 covers 15 residues. Germline CDR1 reads MNHEY; CDR2 reads SVGEGT. CDR3 in DNA: TGTGCCAGTAGTATAGTAGGACAGGGATCCTACGAGCAGTACTTC. Encoded protein: CASSIVGQGSYEQYF.

Note on this clonotype: Germline is not matched at one junction end, which may reflect a read error. The genes are TRBV15 and TRBJ2-3; 9 bases match TRBD1. CDR1 and CDR2 (germline): LNHNV, YYDKDF (reference sequence). CDR3 length equals 16 residues. The CDR3: CAASSGGTGHTDTQYF. The CDR3 DNA follows: TGTGCCGCCAGCAGTGGGGGGACAGGGCACACAGATACGCAGTATTTT.

This clonotype was picked up a small number of times. The rearrangement joins TRBV2 to TRBJ2-7; 9 positions match TRBD1. The V and J ends lost 3 bases and 5 bases, in that order; junction bases with no gene match: 5. CDR1 is SNHLY, CDR2 FYNNEI, per germline. CDR3 length: 14 residues. CDR3 bases: TGTGCCAGCAGTGACAGGACAGGGGACCACGAGCAGTACTTC. Amino acid sequence: CASSDRTGDHEQYF.

Note on this clonotype: Sequence at one end of the junction differs from germline and may be a read error. V is TRBV5-5 and J is TRBJ1-5, with no clear D. The CDR3 consists of 15 residues. Germline V CDR1 and CDR2: SGHKS, YYEKEE (reference sequence). The CDR3 sequence is CAGSLEVFTNQPQHF. As DNA, the CDR3 is TGTGCCGGCAGCTTGGAGGTGTTCACCAATCAGCCCCAGCATTTT.

The V and J genes are TRBV19 and TRBJ1-4, with D possibly TRBD1 on 6 matching bases. In germline, CDR1 is LNHDA, CDR2 SQIVND (reference sequence). The CDR3 runs 16 residues. The V and J ends lost 6 bases and 0 bases respectively, with 14 bases between them. The CDR3 is CASSRTVTATNEKLFF. The CDR3 bases are TGTGCCAGTAGCAGGACAGTGACAGCAACTAATGAAAAACTGTTTTTT.

This clonotype was observed a handful of times. This chain links TRBV5-1 with TRBJ1-1; 9 bases are a match to TRBD1. The length of the CDR3 is 14 residues. The junction had 3 bases not matched to a gene; V was cut back by 3 bases and J by 3 bases. The germline CDR1 and CDR2 sequences are SGHRS and YFSETQ. The CDR3: CASSSGTGYTEAFF. In DNA form, the CDR3 reads TGCGCCAGCAGCTCGGGGACAGGGTACACTGAAGCTTTCTTT.

This clonotype has a single count. The rearrangement links TRBV7-6 to TRBJ1-1, with D possibly TRBD1 on 6 matching bases. Germline CDR1 is SGHVS and CDR2 is FNYEAQ. CDR3 length: 16 residues. Trimming took 5 bases from V and 2 from J, leaving 18 bases between them. The CDR3 DNA reads as TGTGCCAGCAGCCCCTTTACAGGGACCCTCAACACTGAAGCTTTCTTT. Encoded protein: CASSPFTGTLNTEAFF.